The 21 T cell receptor beta chains in this list originate from one sample, sequenced in a study of cytomegalovirus exposure and HLA in healthy donors. It was with 60 Vbeta and 13 Jbeta primers that the PCR ran. The method was immunoSEQ multiplex PCR; TCRdb's version includes in-frame clones alone and lacks a portion of them. This sample has around 200,000 clones; approximately 85% occur once, and the top ten carry around 3%. Sequenced sample: PBMCs. The receptors derive from a middle-aged woman in good health and CMV-seronegative.

The chain uses TRBV4-1 and TRBJ2-1; TRBD2 agrees at 9 bases. The germline gives CDR1 MGHRA, CDR2 YSYEKL. The CDR3 contains 17 residues. With 1 base clipped from V and 4 bases from J, the junction kept 8 bases outside the gene matches. The CDR3 here is CASSQGLAGRSYNEQFF. The CDR3 DNA reads TGCGCCAGCAGCCAAGGGCTAGCGGGGAGGTCTTACAATGAGCAGTTCTTC.

This clone was counted once. Its ends do not fully match the called genes, so a read error is possible. V and J are TRBV6-5 and TRBJ1-2; 7 positions match TRBD1. Germline V lookup: CDR1 MNHEY, CDR2 SVGAGI. This CDR3 contains 15 residues. The CDR3 spells CASRPVGSGGYVYTF. The CDR3 region has the DNA TGTGCCAGCAGACCGGTCGGGTCAGGGGGTTATGTCTACACCTTC.

This clone was counted between two and nine times. The V gene is TRBV19, the J gene TRBJ2-3, with a possible D match to TRBD2 (6 bases). This CDR3 has 15 residues. Germline V gene sequence: CDR1 LNHDA, CDR2 SQIVND (reference sequence). The germline V and J ends were trimmed by 4 bases and 0 bases, with 11 bases remaining between them. The CDR3 nucleotides are TGTGCCAGTAGTAGGGACTCACCTAGCACAGATACGCAGTATTTT. Encoded protein: CASSRDSPSTDTQYF.

This clone was detected only a few times. V gene TRBV30 combines with J gene TRBJ2-7, with a weak D call TRBD2 (6 bases). The V end lost 3 bases, the J end lost 7 bases, and 19 bases lay between the germline ends. The length of the CDR3 is 14 residues. Germline V gene data show CDR1 as GTSNPN and CDR2 as SVGIG (reference sequence). CDR3 loop: CAWSLLQPSGEQYF. The CDR3 DNA is TGTGCCTGGAGCCTTTTGCAACCCAGCGGGGAGCAGTACTTC.

Comment on this clone: At one end the junction does not follow the germline gene, possibly because of a read error. The DNA for the CDR3 is TGCGCCAGCCGCCAGCAGGGGGCGCATAGTTTCGCCTTC. Residues: CASRQQGAHSFAF. The chain employs TRBV5-1 and TRBJ1-2; 8 positions match TRBD1. Germline CDR1 reads SGHRS; CDR2 reads YFSETQ. The CDR3 extends over 13 amino acids.

V is TRBV12-5 and J is TRBJ1-5, with TRBD1 identical over 10 bases. In germline, CDR1 is LGHNT, CDR2 FRNRAP. This CDR3 has 20 residues. V lost 1 base, J lost 0 bases, and 12 bases stayed unmatched. CDR3 in DNA: TGTGCTAGTGGTTTGGGGAACGACAGGGGGCTGGGATATAGCAATCAGCCCCAGCATTTT. Protein: CASGLGNDRGLGYSNQPQHF.

The rearrangement uses TRBV6-6 and TRBJ1-1, with 7 positions matching TRBD1. The CDR3 is made up of 13 amino acids. Germline assignment: CDR1 MNHNY and CDR2 SVGAGI (reference sequence). With V trimmed by 1 base and J by 6 bases, 2 bases remained unmatched. The DNA for the CDR3 is TGTGCCAGCAGTTACTACAGGGGTTCTGAAGCTTTCTTT. It encodes CASSYYRGSEAFF.

The V gene is TRBV12-5, the J gene TRBJ2-5; 9 bases are a match to TRBD2. V dropped 6 bases and J dropped 1; count of bases not matched to a gene: 9. The germline gives CDR1 LGHNT, CDR2 FRNRAP. The CDR3 contains 16 residues. The CDR3 loop reads CASGAGLANIQETQYF. The CDR3 DNA sequence: TGTGCTAGTGGAGCTGGACTAGCGAATATCCAAGAGACCCAGTACTTC. The full variable domain, rest sourced from reference TRBV12-5 and TRBJ2-5, is DARVTQTPRHKVTEMGQEVTMRCQPILGHNTVFWYRQTMMQGLELLAYFRNRAPLDDSGMPKDRFSAEMPDATLATLKIQPSEPRDSAVYFCASGAGLANIQETQYFGPGTRLLVL.

This clone showed up just a few times. The chain is built from TRBV27 and TRBJ1-1, with a possible D match to TRBD1 (6 bases). Germline CDR1 is MNHEY and CDR2 is SMNVEV (reference sequence). V was shortened by 6 bases and J by 0 bases, with 17 bases between the two germline ends. This CDR3 has 16 residues. CDR3 amino acids: CASRRTPQGLNTEAFF. CDR3 DNA: TGTGCCAGCAGACGAACCCCACAGGGTCTGAACACTGAAGCTTTCTTT.

V and J are TRBV7-8 and TRBJ2-7; perhaps TRBD2 as D (5 bases). Looked up from germline, CDR1 is SGHVS and CDR2 is FQNEAQ. The germline V and J ends were trimmed by 3 bases and 0 bases, with 12 bases remaining between them. The CDR3 totals 15 residues. CDR3 protein: CASSLIRGSSYEQYF. In DNA, the CDR3 is TGTGCCAGCAGCTTGATTAGAGGGAGCTCCTACGAGCAGTACTTC.

J is TRBJ1-1 and V is TRBV5-1, with D perhaps TRBD1 (6 bases). CDR3 length: 14 amino acids. The germline CDR1 and CDR2 sequences are SGHRS and YFSETQ. V shed 0 bases and J shed 8 bases, with 14 bases lying between them. CDR3 protein: CASSLDGGQGEAFF. CDR3 coding DNA: TGCGCCAGCAGCTTGGATGGGGGCCAGGGGGAAGCTTTCTTT.

The V gene is TRBV2, the J gene TRBJ1-2, with D perhaps matching TRBD1 (6 bases). Germline V lookup: CDR1 SNHLY, CDR2 FYNNEI. The CDR3 contains 15 residues. Deletions cut 3 bases from V and 1 base from J, with 12 bases between. The CDR3 DNA reads TGTGCCAGCAGTGAGTCGGACAGCCTTAACTATGGCTACACCTTC. Translating gives CASSESDSLNYGYTF. The full variable domain, completed using reference TRBV2 and TRBJ1-2, is EPEVTQTPSHQVTQMGQEVILRCVPISNHLYFYWYRQILGQKVEFLVSFYNNEISEKSEIFDDQFSVERPDGSNFTLKIRSTKLEDSAMYFCASSESDSLNYGYTFGSGTRLTVV.

J is TRBJ2-5 and V is TRBV4-1, with D perhaps matching TRBD2 (6 bases). The germline CDR1 and CDR2 sequences are MGHRA and YSYEKL. Trimming cost V 1 base and J 4 bases, with 19 bases left between them. There are 17 residues in the CDR3. The DNA of the CDR3 is TGCGCCAGCAGCCAAGGAAGACAGCGGGCTGGGGGAGAGACCCAGTACTTC. Protein sequence: CASSQGRQRAGGETQYF.

The CDR3 loop is CALDIRGPGNTIYF. CDR3 bases: TGTGCCCTCGATATCAGGGGACCTGGAAACACCATATATTTT. V gene TRBV7-9 combines with J gene TRBJ1-3, with D perhaps matching TRBD1 (6 bases). Germline CDR1 and CDR2: SEHNR and FQNEAQ (reference sequence). The CDR3 totals 14 residues. The V end was cut by 11 bases, the J end by 2 bases, with 16 bases between.

J is TRBJ2-2 and V is TRBV4-1; the match to TRBD2 covers 8 bases. Trimming cost V 0 bases and J 2 bases; bases outside gene matches: 8. CDR1 is MGHRA, CDR2 YSYEKL, per germline. The CDR3 consists of 18 residues. The CDR3 nucleotides are TGCGCCAGCAGCCAAGATCGTGAGCGGGAGATAAACACCGGGGAGCTGTTTTTT. The encoded protein is CASSQDREREINTGELFF.

The CDR3 is CASSPLSGGLDNYGYTF. The CDR3 DNA reads as TGTGCCAGCTCACCACTCTCTGGGGGGTTGGACAACTATGGCTACACCTTC. This chain connects TRBV18 to TRBJ1-2; a possible D gene is TRBD1 (5 bases). The CDR3 has 17 residues. Germline V CDR1 and CDR2: KGHSH, LQKENI. With 1 base removed from V and 2 bases from J, the gap between germline ends came to 17 bases.

J is TRBJ2-7 and V is TRBV28, with 9 bases that match TRBD1. The V and J ends lost 6 bases and 3 bases, in that order; junction bases with no gene match: 9. Per the germline V gene, CDR1 is MDHEN and CDR2 is SYDVKM. The length of the CDR3 is 15 residues. For the CDR3, the DNA is TGTGCCAGCAGGACCATCCGGGACAGGGACTACGAGCAGTACTTC. Its translation: CASRTIRDRDYEQYF.

In its sample, this clone was seen once. The chain couples TRBV19 to TRBJ2-4; D might be TRBD1 (6 bases). Trimming pared 3 bases from V and 1 base from J, leaving 16 bases between. CDR1 is LNHDA and CDR2 is SQIVND in the germline V gene (reference sequence). This CDR3 contains 17 residues. Written as DNA, the CDR3 is TGTGCCAGTAGTATGGCAGGGGCTTTAATGGCCAAAAACATTCAGTACTTC. Translation gives CASSMAGALMAKNIQYF.

The genes are TRBV4-1 and TRBJ2-7; the D gene is possibly TRBD2 (7 bases). V lost 1 base, J lost 3 bases, and 22 bases lay in between. Germline values: CDR1 MGHRA, CDR2 YSYEKL. This CDR3 is built from 18 residues. DNA for the CDR3: TGCGCCAGCAGCCAAGTTTGGTCAGGGGAAGCGGGAATCTACGAGCAGTACTTC. It is translated as CASSQVWSGEAGIYEQYF.

V is TRBV27 and J is TRBJ2-3, with 7 bases lining up with TRBD2. J lost 6 bases, V lost 5 bases, and 5 bases had no gene match. The CDR3 is 13 amino acids. Germline loops: CDR1 MNHEY, CDR2 SMNVEV (reference sequence). The CDR3 loop reads CASSLAARDTQYF. DNA for the CDR3: TGTGCCAGCAGTCTAGCGGCGCGGGATACGCAGTATTTT.

CDR3 amino acids: CASRTGANQPQHF. For the CDR3, the DNA is TGTGCCAGTAGAACAGGAGCAAATCAGCCCCAGCATTTT. The chain recombines TRBV19 with TRBJ1-5; a possible D gene is TRBD1 (5 bases). Germline CDR1 reads LNHDA; CDR2 reads SQIVND (reference sequence). This CDR3 is 13 amino acids long. The V and J ends lost 6 bases and 4 bases respectively, with 10 bases between them.